This T cell receptor (beta chain) stems from a study of cytomegalovirus exposure and HLA in healthy donors. The PCR was carried out with 60 Vbeta primers and 13 Jbeta primers. This table comes from immunoSEQ multiplex PCR, and its TCRdb copy is limited to in-frame clones, with some not included. This table has roughly 220,000 clones, 80% to 90% appearing once. V was clipped by 4 bases and J by 0 bases, with 11 bases between them. The CDR3 has 14 amino acids. Germline loops: CDR1 SGHRS, CDR2 YFSETQ. With respect to this clone: The antigen is not known.

Whole-study findings and limits: A later analysis, which compared TCR beta chains of equal frequency, found the HLA-associated ones more clonally expanded. From TCR beta sequences, most subjects' HLA-A and HLA-B alleles were reportedly predicted accurately.

Material for sequencing was PBMCs. The source of this sequence is a young man in good health and CMV-seronegative. V usage is TRBV5-1 and J usage is TRBJ2-7; the D gene is possibly TRBD1 (6 bases). CDR3 sequence: CASSSTGRSYEQYF. CDR3 sequence (DNA): TGCGCCAGCAGCAGCACAGGGCGCTCCTACGAGCAGTACTTC.